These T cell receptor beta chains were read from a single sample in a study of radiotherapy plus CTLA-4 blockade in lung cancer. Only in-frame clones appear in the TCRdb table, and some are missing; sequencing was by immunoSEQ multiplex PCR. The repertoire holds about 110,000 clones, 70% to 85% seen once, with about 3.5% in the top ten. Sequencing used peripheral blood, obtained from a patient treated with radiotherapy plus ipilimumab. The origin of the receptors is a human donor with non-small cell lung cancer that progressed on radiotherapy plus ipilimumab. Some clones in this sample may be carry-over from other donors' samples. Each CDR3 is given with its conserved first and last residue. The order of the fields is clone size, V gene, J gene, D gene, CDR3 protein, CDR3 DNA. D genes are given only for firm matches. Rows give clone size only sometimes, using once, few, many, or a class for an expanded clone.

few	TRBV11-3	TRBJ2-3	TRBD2	CASSQGTSGGADTQYF	TGTGCCAGCAGCCAAGGGACTAGCGGGGGGGCCGATACGCAGTATTTT
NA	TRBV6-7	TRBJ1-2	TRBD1	CASSSYRTGVEANYGYTF	TGTGCCAGCAGTTCCTACCGCACAGGGGTAGAGGCTAACTATGGCTACACCTTC
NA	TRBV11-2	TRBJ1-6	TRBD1	CASTSGQGGIYNSPLHF	TGTGCCAGCACGTCGGGACAGGGAGGGATTTATAATTCACCCCTCCACTTT
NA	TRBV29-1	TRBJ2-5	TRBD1	CSVSTGTGKEQYF	TGCAGCGTTTCCACCGGGACAGGGAAGGAGCAGTACTTC
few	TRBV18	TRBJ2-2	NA	CASSPQYGGSNTGELFF	TGTGCCAGCTCACCACAGTATGGGGGCTCTAACACCGGGGAGCTGTTTTTT
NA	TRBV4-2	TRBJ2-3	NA	CASSQDFRTDTQYF	TGTGCCAGCAGCCAAGATTTCCGCACAGATACGCAGTATTTT
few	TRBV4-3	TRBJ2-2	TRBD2	CASSPRTSGGGELFF	TGCGCCAGCAGCCCCCGGACTAGCGGGGGTGGGGAGCTGTTTTTT
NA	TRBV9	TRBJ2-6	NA	CASSVDRAGTSSGANVLTF	TGTGCCAGCAGCGTAGATCGTGCAGGAACAAGCTCTGGGGCCAACGTCCTGACTTTC
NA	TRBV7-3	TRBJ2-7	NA	CASSKDRFSYEQYF	TGTGCCAGCAGCAAAGACAGGTTCTCCTACGAGCAGTACTTC
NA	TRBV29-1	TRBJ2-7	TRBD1	CSARTGGRYEQYF	TGCAGCGCCCGGACAGGGGGTCGGTACGAGCAGTACTTC
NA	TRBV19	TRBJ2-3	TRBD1	CASSVLTGGQGTQYF	TGTGCCAGTAGTGTCTTAACAGGGGGCCAAGGGACGCAGTATTTT
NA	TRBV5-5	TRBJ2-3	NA	CASSFSGSTDTQYF	TGTGCCAGCAGCTTTTCGGGCAGCACAGATACGCAGTATTTT
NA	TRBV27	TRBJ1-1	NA	CASSAYNEGTEAFF	TGTGCCAGCAGCGCCTATAACGAGGGCACTGAAGCTTTCTTT
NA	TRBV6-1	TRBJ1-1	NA	CASSEPGRGPTEAFF	TGTGCCAGCAGCGAACCGGGCCGAGGTCCCACTGAAGCCTTCTTT
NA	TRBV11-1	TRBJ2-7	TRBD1	CASSPRGRDEQYF	TGTGCCAGCAGCCCGAGGGGGCGGGACGAGCAGTACTTC
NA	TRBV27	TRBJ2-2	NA	CASSSLWTGELFF	TGTGCCAGCAGTTCCCTATGGACCGGGGAGCTGTTTTTT
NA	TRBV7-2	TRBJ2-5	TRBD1	CASSTPGQARKETQYF	TGTGCCAGCAGCACGCCGGGACAGGCGCGTAAAGAGACCCAGTACTTC
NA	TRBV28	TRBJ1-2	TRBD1	CASSPTGDYGYTF	TGTGCCAGCAGTCCTACAGGGGACTATGGCTACACCTTC
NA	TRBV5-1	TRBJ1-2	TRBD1	CASSGQGGYTF	TGCGCCAGCAGCGGACAGGGTGGCTACACCTTC
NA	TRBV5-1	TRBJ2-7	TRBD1	CASSGTGSSYEQYF	TGCGCCAGCAGCGGGACAGGGAGCTCCTACGAGCAGTACTTC
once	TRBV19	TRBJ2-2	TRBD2	CASSSPSGYTGELFF	TGTGCCAGTAGTAGTCCTAGCGGATACACCGGGGAGCTGTTTTTT
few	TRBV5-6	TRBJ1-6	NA	CASSLRGIGSPLHF	TGTGCCAGCAGCTTACGGGGTATAGGTTCACCCCTCCACTTT
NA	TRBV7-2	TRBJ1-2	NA	CASSLDNGYTF	TGTGCCAGCAGCTTAGATAATGGCTACACCTTC
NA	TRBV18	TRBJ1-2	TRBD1	CASSPGQGFGYGYTF	TGTGCCAGCTCACCGGGACAGGGATTTGGCTATGGCTACACCTTC
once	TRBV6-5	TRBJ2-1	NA	CASSYPGVGSNEQFF	TGTGCCAGCAGTTATCCGGGTGTCGGTTCGAATGAGCAGTTCTTC
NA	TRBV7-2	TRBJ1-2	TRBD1	CASRRDRGLDYGYTF	TGTGCCAGCAGAAGGGACAGGGGGCTTGACTATGGCTACACCTTC
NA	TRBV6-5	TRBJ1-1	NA	CASSLWGLNTEAFF	TGTGCCAGCAGTTTGTGGGGTCTTAACACTGAAGCTTTCTTT
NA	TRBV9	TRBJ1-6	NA	CASSATPQGSSPLHF	TGTGCCAGCAGCGCCACACCACAGGGTTCTTCACCCCTCCACTTT
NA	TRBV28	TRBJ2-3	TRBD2	CASSLTSGGPHTDTQYF	TGTGCCAGCAGTTTGACTAGCGGGGGGCCTCACACAGATACGCAGTATTTT
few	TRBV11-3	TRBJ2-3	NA	CASSLDPVAGADTQYF	TGTGCCAGCAGCTTAGATCCGGTGGCAGGAGCTGATACGCAGTATTTT
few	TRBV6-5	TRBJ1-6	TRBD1	CASSRDRVWAPLHF	TGTGCCAGCAGTCGGGACAGGGTCTGGGCACCCCTCCACTTT
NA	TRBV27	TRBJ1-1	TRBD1	CASSFRIWPGGQGTGDGTEAFF	TGTGCCAGCAGTTTTCGTATCTGGCCGGGGGGACAGGGAACGGGGGACGGAACTGAAGCTTTCTTT
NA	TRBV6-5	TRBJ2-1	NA	CASSYGQQVFF	TGTGCCAGCAGTTACGGGCAGCAGGTGTTCTTC
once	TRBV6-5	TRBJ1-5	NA	CASSYSINQPQHF	TGTGCCAGCAGTTACTCGATCAATCAGCCCCAGCATTTT
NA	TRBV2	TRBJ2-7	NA	CASSEIESKPYEQYF	TGTGCCAGCAGTGAAATCGAGTCCAAACCCTACGAGCAGTACTTC
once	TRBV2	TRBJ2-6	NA	CASSGGTASGANVLTF	TGTGCCAGCAGTGGAGGGACCGCCTCTGGGGCCAACGTCCTGACTTTC
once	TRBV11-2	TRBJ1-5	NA	CASSQGGQPQHF	TGTGCCAGCAGTCAGGGAGGTCAGCCCCAGCATTTT
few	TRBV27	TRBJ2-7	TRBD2	CASSSTLLLAGTYEQYF	TGTGCCAGCAGTTCTACCCTACTACTAGCGGGGACCTACGAGCAGTACTTC
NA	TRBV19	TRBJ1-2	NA	CASSRGIYGYTF	TGTGCCAGTAGTCGGGGCATCTATGGCTACACCTTC
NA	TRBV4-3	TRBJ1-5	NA	CASSQDRRVQPQHF	TGCGCCAGCAGCCAAGATCGCAGGGTTCAGCCCCAGCATTTT
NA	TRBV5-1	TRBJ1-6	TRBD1	CASSRGQGDNSPLHF	TGCGCCAGCAGCCGTGGACAGGGTGATAATTCACCCCTCCACTTT
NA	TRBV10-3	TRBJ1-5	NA	CAISDQTGGGNQPQHF	TGTGCCATCAGTGACCAGACAGGAGGAGGCAATCAGCCCCAGCATTTT
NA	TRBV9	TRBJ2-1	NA	CASSPARVNEQFF	TGTGCCAGCAGCCCAGCTAGGGTAAATGAGCAGTTCTTC
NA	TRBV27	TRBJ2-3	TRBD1	CASSLGTGETDTQYF	TGTGCCAGCAGTTTGGGGACAGGGGAAACAGATACGCAGTATTTT
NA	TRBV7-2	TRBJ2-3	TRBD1	CASSLAGTGETDTQYF	TGTGCCAGCAGCTTAGCCGGGACAGGGGAGACAGATACGCAGTATTTT
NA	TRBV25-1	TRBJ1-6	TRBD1	CASSQQGPRGSPLHF	TGTGCCAGCAGTCAACAGGGGCCCCGGGGTTCACCCCTCCACTTT